This TCR beta chain is drawn from a study of blood T cell repertoires in COVID-19. Across the study: T cells, B-cell-depleted T cells, or PBMCs supplied cDNA or gDNA.

Seattle-derived patients entered the study during active infection and were followed longitudinally. Original analysis: Reference gene primers were amplified, and this amplification served to estimate nucleated cell counts. Sequenced by immunoSEQ multiplex PCR; TCRdb stores in-frame clones only, minus some. The D gene and trimming were derived from the DNA, and the V and J assignments and clone size from that table. The sample records about 300,000 clones, 88% being singletons. The V gene's germline CDR1 is MNHNS and CDR2 SASEGT. This CDR3 comprises 15 residues. V was pared by 2 bases and J by 8 bases, with 18 bases between.

The source of this sequence is a woman aged 25-40 years with COVID-19, enrolled during active disease. The chain carries TRBV6-1 and TRBJ2-5; the D gene is possibly TRBD1 (5 bases). The sample was peripheral blood. This CDR3 is CASSESRGLGSTQYF. CDR3 nucleotide sequence: TGTGCCAGCAGTGAAAGTAGGGGCCTGGGTAGTACCCAGTACTTC.